Listed here is a single T cell receptor (beta chain). Repertoires were generated with immunoSEQ multiplex PCR, while TCRdb's copy carries only in-frame clones and drops some. The profile shows around 140,000 clones, approximately 80% of them singletons. This entry comes from a study of blood T cell repertoires in COVID-19. Study context: In each case, the material was cDNA or gDNA derived from T cells, B-cell-depleted T cells, or PBMCs.

Germline CDR1 reads DFQATT; CDR2 reads SNEGSKA (reference sequence). This CDR3 has 11 amino acids. The V gene end was trimmed by 4 bases and the J gene end by 6 bases; junction bases not matched to a gene: 3. Sequenced input: peripheral blood. The receptor's source is a woman aged 55-70 years with acute or convalescent COVID-19. The chain carries TRBV20-1 and TRBJ2-7, with TRBD1 matching over 7 bases. CDR3 sequence reads: CSAIGTAEQYF. In DNA form, the CDR3 reads TGCAGTGCTATAGGGACAGCCGAGCAGTACTTC.